Below, 30 T cell receptor beta chains from the same sample are listed, as sequenced in a study of blood T cell repertoires in COVID-19. The assay was immunoSEQ multiplex PCR, and TCRdb's table has in-frame clones only and misses some. The profile covers approximately 60,000 clones, with more than 60% appearing a single time and roughly 4.8% taken by the ten largest. Sequenced sample: peripheral blood. All receptors come from a human donor in a cohort sampled during active COVID-19.

The V and J genes are TRBV5-1 and TRBJ2-5; 10 bases are shared with TRBD2. The trim removed 1 base at V and 5 bases at J, leaving 14 bases unmatched. CDR3 length: 18 residues. The germline V gene encodes CDR1 SGHRS and CDR2 YFSETQ. CDR3 DNA sequence: TGCGCCAGCAGCTTGAGGCTAGCGGGGGCCTCCCGGGCGGAGACCCAGTACTTC. Encoded protein: CASSLRLAGASRAETQYF.

The rearrangement joins TRBV2 to TRBJ1-6; D is possibly TRBD1 (6 bases). Per germline, CDR1 SNHLY and CDR2 FYNNEI. The CDR3 contains 15 residues. V lost 6 bases and J 7 bases, leaving 16 bases between the germline ends. The CDR3 DNA sequence: TGTGCCAGCAGAGCGTTGACAGGTGTGAATTCACCCCTCCACTTT. This encodes CASRALTGVNSPLHF.

This sequence joins TRBV7-2 and TRBJ2-1, with a tentative D call TRBD2 (5 bases). With 1 base removed from V and 10 bases from J, the gap between germline ends came to 5 bases. CDR3 size: 11 residues. Per germline, CDR1 SGHTA and CDR2 FQGNSA. In nucleotides, the CDR3 is TGTGCCAGCAGCTTAGGCGGGGAGCAGTTCTTC. As protein: CASSLGGEQFF.

The chain uses TRBV14 and TRBJ2-7; 9 bases align to TRBD2. The CDR3 covers 16 residues. Germline CDR1 is SGHDN and CDR2 is FVKESK. After removal of 3 bases from V and 3 bases from J, the junction contained 9 bases not matched to a gene. The CDR3 nucleotides read TGTGCCAGCAGCCAGGGCCGAGCGGGGGGTATCTACGAGCAGTACTTC. Amino acid sequence: CASSQGRAGGIYEQYF.

This clone was found a few times. The genes are TRBV5-1 and TRBJ1-2; no firm D call. With 3 bases removed from V and 3 bases from J, the gap between germline ends came to 12 bases. The germline gives CDR1 SGHRS, CDR2 YFSETQ. The length of the CDR3 is 14 residues. This chain's CDR3 is CASSSYAGDYGYTF. In nucleotides, the CDR3 is TGCGCCAGCAGCTCATATGCAGGTGACTATGGCTACACCTTC.

This rearrangement joins TRBV1 to TRBJ2-3; the DNA was not used to check the table's D call, TRBD2. TRBV1 is marked as a pseudogene. The length of the CDR3 is 16 residues. CDR3: CTSSQATGLAPDTQYF. In DNA, the CDR3 is TGCACCAGCAGCCAAGCAACGGGACTAGCCCCAGATACGCAGTATTTT.

This clone was counted between two and nine times. The chain employs TRBV30 and TRBJ1-6, with D hard to call. Trimming left V 2 bases short and J 10 bases short, with 27 bases between. The length of the CDR3 is 18 residues. Germline V lookup: CDR1 GTSNPN, CDR2 SVGIG (reference sequence). CDR3 residues: CAWSIPPPAGIPRSPLHF. DNA of the CDR3: TGTGCCTGGAGTATACCCCCCCCCGCTGGTATCCCACGGTCACCCCTCCACTTT.

CDR3 loop: CASSPGTARNTEAFF. DNA for the CDR3: TGTGCCAGCAGTCCAGGGACAGCTAGGAACACTGAAGCTTTCTTT. The chain links TRBV27 to TRBJ1-1; TRBD1 aligns across 7 bases. Germline assignment: CDR1 MNHEY and CDR2 SMNVEV (reference sequence). Trimming took 5 bases from V and 1 from J; bases not matched to a gene: 7. CDR3 length equals 15 residues.

This chain links TRBV25-1 with TRBJ1-5, with D hard to call. Germline assignment: CDR1 MGHDK and CDR2 SYGVNS. The CDR3 spans 13 residues. Trimming pared 4 bases from V and 2 bases from J, leaving 6 bases between. The CDR3 spells CASSVGGNQPQHF. The CDR3 region has the DNA TGTGCCAGCAGTGTCGGGGGCAATCAGCCCCAGCATTTT.

The gene calls are TRBV30 and TRBJ2-1; TRBD2 might be the D (5 bases). This CDR3 contains 12 residues. Germline assignment: CDR1 GTSNPN and CDR2 SVGIG (reference sequence). Between the trimmed V and J ends, which lost 5 bases and 2 bases, there was a span of 7 bases. In DNA form, the CDR3 reads TGTGCCTGGGGGCGGGCCTACAATGAGCAGTTCTTC. Translating it yields CAWGRAYNEQFF.

This sequence joins TRBV19 and TRBJ2-2; a weak D match, TRBD2 (7 bases). The ends were cut back, 10 bases at V and 4 bases at J, with 19 bases in the middle. CDR1 and CDR2 (germline): LNHDA, SQIVND (reference sequence). This CDR3 has 15 residues. CDR3 sequence: CATKMGGPGTGELFF. CDR3 DNA: TGTGCCACTAAGATGGGGGGGCCGGGCACCGGGGAGCTGTTTTTT.

CDR3: CASSFEGQVSYNEQFF. Here the CDR3 DNA reads TGCGCCAGCAGCTTCGAAGGACAGGTCTCCTACAATGAGCAGTTCTTC. The chain uses TRBV5-1 and TRBJ2-1; 7 bases fit TRBD1. V lost 2 bases, J lost 0 bases, and 5 bases stayed unmatched. Looked up from germline, CDR1 is SGHRS and CDR2 is YFSETQ. The CDR3 length is 16 residues.

The J gene is TRBJ1-2, the V gene TRBV19; D may be TRBD1 (6 bases). V was shortened by 5 bases and J by 0 bases, with 13 bases between the two germline ends. The CDR3 is 15 residues long. From germline, CDR1 is LNHDA and CDR2 SQIVND (reference sequence). Here the CDR3 reads CASSGDRKANYGYTF. The CDR3 coding sequence is TGTGCCAGTAGTGGAGACAGGAAAGCTAACTATGGCTACACCTTC.

This clone was counted a single time. The chain has TRBV18 and TRBJ1-6; D possibly corresponds to TRBD1 (6 bases). The V gene's germline CDR1 is KGHSH and CDR2 LQKENI. Trimming took off 3 bases at V and 7 bases at J, with 10 bases between the two ends. The CDR3 is 14 residues long. Here the CDR3 DNA reads TGTGCCAGCTCACCGGGACAAGCGAATTCACCCCTCCACTTT. Protein: CASSPGQANSPLHF.

The V and J genes are TRBV7-9 and TRBJ1-4; weak D call: TRBD1 (6 bases). The CDR3 extends over 14 amino acids. Germline CDR1 is SEHNR and CDR2 is FQNEAQ (reference sequence). V was pared by 1 base and J by 10 bases, with 13 bases between. The CDR3 here is CASSLGQESGKLFF. In DNA form, the CDR3 reads TGTGCCAGCAGCTTAGGACAGGAGTCGGGAAAACTGTTTTTT.

The rearrangement uses TRBV5-1 and TRBJ2-1, with TRBD1 matching 8 bases. Trimming at V came to 4 bases and at J to 2 bases, leaving 8 bases not matched to a gene. This CDR3 is 16 amino acids long. Germline V gene lookup returns CDR1 SGHRS and CDR2 YFSETQ. The CDR3: CASSQNRDRPYNEQFF. CDR3 nucleotides: TGCGCCAGCAGCCAGAACCGGGACAGGCCCTACAATGAGCAGTTCTTC.

The chain carries TRBV9 and TRBJ2-5; D is possibly TRBD2 (5 bases). The CDR3 contains 15 residues. The germline V and J ends were trimmed by 7 bases and 1 base, with 17 bases remaining between them. From germline, CDR1 is SGDLS and CDR2 YYNGEE. The DNA for the CDR3 is TGTGCCAGCTCCAACACCGGGGTTAGCCAAGAGACCCAGTACTTC. It translates to CASSNTGVSQETQYF.

This clone appeared many times. The chain has TRBV28 and TRBJ1-6; tentative D call: TRBD1 (5 bases). The CDR3 covers 14 residues. CDR1 MDHEN and CDR2 SYDVKM come from the germline V gene. Deletions cut 6 bases from V and 5 bases from J, with 11 bases between. The CDR3 DNA reads TGTGCCAGCAGCCCGGGACTCAATAATTCACCCCTCCACTTT. Its protein is CASSPGLNNSPLHF.

The rearrangement joins TRBV6-1 to TRBJ1-2; D uncertain. Trimming took off 1 base at V and 3 bases at J, with 6 bases between the two ends. Germline V gives CDR1 MNHNS, CDR2 SASEGT. The length of the CDR3 is 13 residues. Written as DNA, the CDR3 is TGTGCCAGCAGTGAAGTACGGGACTATGGCTACACCTTC. Protein product: CASSEVRDYGYTF.

This chain uses TRBV7-9 with TRBJ1-1; D is possibly TRBD1 (6 bases). Deletions cut 10 bases from V and 1 base from J, with 19 bases between. Germline loops: CDR1 SEHNR, CDR2 FQNEAQ (reference sequence). The CDR3 sequence is 15 residues long. As DNA, the CDR3 is TGTGCCACCAATGAACCCGGGACACCGAACACTGAAGCTTTCTTT. Amino acids: CATNEPGTPNTEAFF.

The chain links TRBV25-1 to TRBJ1-6; D is perhaps TRBD1 (5 bases). The CDR3 has 13 amino acids. Per germline, CDR1 MGHDK and CDR2 SYGVNS. V was shortened by 8 bases and J by 5 bases, with 10 bases between the two germline ends. The CDR3 reads CASRWGDNSPLHF. For the CDR3, the DNA is TGTGCCAGCCGCTGGGGGGATAATTCACCCCTCCACTTT.

The chain uses TRBV5-1 and TRBJ1-4; D might be TRBD1 (6 bases). V was trimmed by 4 bases and J by 7 bases, leaving 11 bases between them. CDR3 length: 13 amino acids. CDR1 is SGHRS, CDR2 YFSETQ, per germline. The CDR3 here is CASSKGGAEKLFF. CDR3 in DNA: TGCGCCAGCAGCAAAGGGGGGGCTGAAAAACTGTTTTTT. Combining the CDR3 with reference TRBV5-1 and TRBJ1-4 gives the whole variable domain KAGVTQTPRYLIKTRGQQVTLSCSPISGHRSVSWYQQTPGQGLQFLFEYFSETQRNKGNFPGRFSGRQFSNSRSEMNVSTLELGDSALYLCASSKGGAEKLFFGSGTQLSVL.

This clone was observed a handful of times. The chain joins TRBV3-1 (or the pseudogene TRBV3-2) to TRBJ1-1, with no clear D. Looked up from germline, CDR1 is LGHDT and CDR2 is YNNKEL (reference sequence). Deletions cut 3 bases from V and 4 bases from J, with 9 bases between. This CDR3 has 13 residues. CDR3 loop: CASSQRTATEAFF. For the CDR3, the DNA is TGTGCCAGCAGCCAGAGGACTGCCACTGAAGCTTTCTTT.

This clone was seen repeatedly, ten times or more. This rearrangement joins TRBV5-5 to TRBJ2-7, with 9 bases lining up with TRBD1. In germline, CDR1 is SGHKS, CDR2 YYEKEE (reference sequence). V trimming: 2 bases; J trimming: 7 bases; junction bases outside the gene matches: 7. The CDR3 contains 14 residues. The CDR3 nucleotides read TGTGCCAGCAGCTTTGTAACAGGGGGCAGGGAGCAGTACTTC. Its translation is CASSFVTGGREQYF.

The CDR3 DNA reads as TGCGCCAGCAGCTTGATCTCCGGGACAGGGACCCAGCATTTT. Translation gives CASSLISGTGTQHF. The gene calls are TRBV5-1 and TRBJ1-5; 9 bases agree with TRBD1. The germline V gene encodes CDR1 SGHRS and CDR2 YFSETQ. The junction had 7 bases not matched to a gene; V was cut back by 1 base and J by 11 bases. The CDR3 contains 14 residues. The variable domain in full, completed from reference TRBV5-1 and TRBJ1-5, reads KAGVTQTPRYLIKTRGQQVTLSCSPISGHRSVSWYQQTPGQGLQFLFEYFSETQRNKGNFPGRFSGRQFSNSRSEMNVSTLELGDSALYLCASSLISGTGTQHFGDGTRLSIL.

The chain joins TRBV15 to TRBJ1-1; TRBD1 might be the D (5 bases). From germline, CDR1 is LNHNV and CDR2 YYDKDF (reference sequence). This CDR3 comprises 15 residues. Trimming stripped 1 base from V and 1 base from J, with 10 bases between. CDR3 protein: CATSRATTGNTEAFF. CDR3 DNA: TGTGCCACCAGCAGAGCCACCACAGGGAACACTGAAGCTTTCTTT.

This clone appeared a few times. The chain links TRBV11-1 to TRBJ1-1; D is unclear. The CDR3 covers 14 residues. Germline assignment: CDR1 SGHAT and CDR2 FQDESV (reference sequence). V was pared by 2 bases and J by 0 bases, with 7 bases between. The DNA of the CDR3 is TGTGCCAGCAGCTTATCAGGTCTGAACACTGAAGCTTTCTTT. This translates into CASSLSGLNTEAFF.

The chain employs TRBV18 and TRBJ2-1; perhaps TRBD1 as D (5 bases). Germline assignment: CDR1 KGHSH and CDR2 LQKENI. The CDR3 length is 14 residues. Between the trimmed V and J ends, which lost 1 base and 2 bases, there was a span of 6 bases. Here the CDR3 DNA reads TGTGCCAGCTCACCACAGGGGACCTACAATGAGCAGTTCTTC. It is translated as CASSPQGTYNEQFF.

As concerns this clone: Other DNA sequences from this sample encode an identical CDR3 as well. This rearrangement joins TRBV30 to TRBJ1-6; TRBD1 matches 7 bases. In germline, CDR1 is GTSNPN, CDR2 SVGIG (reference sequence). V shed 2 bases and J 8 bases; nucleotides not matched to a gene: 3. The CDR3 totals 13 residues. The chain's CDR3 is CAWSRQGDSPLHF. The CDR3 DNA reads as TGTGCCTGGAGTAGGCAGGGGGATTCACCCCTCCACTTT.

This chain joins TRBV28 and TRBJ1-5, with TRBD1 as a possible D gene (5 bases). The CDR3 length is 13 residues. CDR1 is MDHEN, CDR2 SYDVKM, per germline. The V end was cut by 8 bases, the J end by 7 bases, with 15 bases between. The CDR3: CASGGRVGQPQHF. The CDR3 nucleotides are TGTGCCAGCGGTGGCAGGGTAGGGCAGCCCCAGCATTTT. Variable domain in full (rest from reference TRBV28 and TRBJ1-5): DVKVTQSSRYLVKRTGEKVFLECVQDMDHENMFWYRQDPGLGLRLIYFSYDVKMKEKGDIPEGYSVSREKKERFSLILESASTNQTSMYLCASGGRVGQPQHFGDGTRLSIL.